This passage covers 21 T cell receptor beta chains from one sample sequenced in a study of breast tumors, draining lymph nodes, adjacent tissues. Samples came from axillary lymph nodes draining the breast cancer. From the multiplex PCR reads, TCRdb called clonotypes with MiXCR, one entry per CDR3 protein. The sample carries about 130,000 distinct CDR3 sequences, approximately 22% recorded once. The sample taken for sequencing was axillary lymph node tissue. The receptor set was obtained from a female donor with breast cancer. Some clones in this sample may be carry-over from other donors' samples.

This clonotype was counted ten times or more. This chain uses TRBV6-2 or TRBV6-3 with TRBJ2-7; maybe TRBD2 (7 bases). In germline, CDR1 is MNHEY, CDR2 SVGEGT. CDR3 length: 15 residues. Trimming cost V 8 bases and J 2 bases, with 19 bases left between them. The DNA of the CDR3 is TGTGCCAGCGAAAAGGGGGGGGCAGGGGCCTACGAGCAGTACTTC. Encoded protein: CASEKGGAGAYEQYF.

The table lists this clonotype with many counts. This chain connects TRBV7-9 to TRBJ2-3; D uncertain. This CDR3 spans 15 amino acids. CDR1 and CDR2 (germline): SEHNR, FQNEAQ (reference sequence). With 7 bases removed from V and 2 bases from J, the gap between germline ends came to 16 bases. CDR3 sequence reads: CASTTLDLLTDTQYF. The CDR3 DNA sequence: TGTGCCAGCACCACCCTAGACCTACTCACAGATACGCAGTATTTT.

This clonotype was observed many times. The chain couples TRBV20-1 to TRBJ1-2, with 8 positions matching TRBD1. V trimming: 3 bases; J trimming: 5 bases; junction bases outside the gene matches: 11. In germline, CDR1 is DFQATT, CDR2 SNEGSKA (reference sequence). The CDR3 has 15 amino acids. This CDR3 is CSASGRTGSQYGYTF. CDR3 DNA sequence: TGCAGTGCTAGCGGGCGGACAGGGTCCCAATATGGCTACACCTTC.

As to this clonotype: This may come from a read error, since a much larger clone is one base off. J is TRBJ1-5 and V is TRBV13; D remains unclear. The CDR3 has 14 amino acids. Per germline, CDR1 PRHDT and CDR2 FYEKMQ (reference sequence). The CDR3 protein is CASSLGQQNQPRHF. The CDR3 DNA sequence: TGTGCCAGCAGCTTAGGGCAGCAAAATCAGCCCCGGCATTTT.

This clonotype appeared many times. The rearrangement uses TRBV7-2 and TRBJ2-3; D remains ambiguous. Per germline, CDR1 SGHTA and CDR2 FQGNSA. Trimming left V 5 bases short and J 4 bases short, with 13 bases between. The CDR3 covers 14 residues. The CDR3 spells CASSLTWYPDTQYF. The CDR3 DNA reads TGTGCCAGCAGCCTCACCTGGTATCCAGATACGCAGTATTTT. The variable domain in full, completed from reference TRBV7-2 and TRBJ2-3, reads GAGVSQSPSNKVTEKGKDVELRCDPISGHTALYWYRQSLGQGLEFLIYFQGNSAPDKSGLPSDRFSAERTGGSVSTLTIQRTQQEDSAVYLCASSLTWYPDTQYFGPGTRLTVL.

J is TRBJ1-3 and V is TRBV3-1, with D unresolved. V was pared by 0 bases and J by 2 bases, with 8 bases between. Germline-derived CDR1 and CDR2 are LGHDT and YNNKEL (reference sequence). This CDR3 contains 15 residues. The CDR3 spells CASSQDWGAGNTIYF. As DNA, the CDR3 is TGTGCCAGCAGCCAAGATTGGGGTGCTGGAAACACCATATATTTT.

The sample holds many counts of this clonotype. The chain joins TRBV5-1 to TRBJ1-4; the D is unclear. V lost 0 bases, J lost 1 base, and 7 bases lay in between. The CDR3 loop spans 15 amino acids. Germline V gene data show CDR1 as SGHRS and CDR2 as YFSETQ. CDR3 DNA sequence: TGCGCCAGCAGCTTGGCCTTTCGAACTAATGAAAAACTGTTTTTT. Its protein is CASSLAFRTNEKLFF.

This clonotype was detected ten times or more. This CDR3 is CASSSGGRAYNEQFF. DNA of the CDR3: TGTGCCAGCAGCTCCGGCGGGAGGGCCTACAATGAGCAGTTCTTC. The gene calls are TRBV7-6 and TRBJ2-1; TRBD2 matches at 9 bases. This CDR3 is 15 amino acids long. Trimming removed 4 bases from V and 2 bases from J; junction bases left unmatched: 3. The germline gives CDR1 SGHVS, CDR2 FNYEAQ.

With regard to this clonotype: At one boundary the junction diverges from the germline segment, which might be a read error. This sequence joins TRBV20-1 and TRBJ2-1; D is uncertain. CDR1 DFQATT and CDR2 SNEGSKA come from the germline V gene (reference sequence). CDR3 length: 11 residues. CDR3 in DNA: TGCAGTGCTAGAGATCCCCTCAGAGGCTCATTC. This sequence encodes CSARDPLRGSF.

This clonotype showed up many times. The gene calls are TRBV5-1 and TRBJ2-7; D is perhaps TRBD1 (6 bases). This CDR3 region has 13 residues. V lost 2 bases and J 3 bases, leaving 9 bases between the germline ends. Germline CDR1 and CDR2: SGHRS and YFSETQ. CDR3 in DNA: TGCGCCAGCAGCTTAAACAGGGACTACGAGCAGTACTTC. It yields the protein CASSLNRDYEQYF.

In its sample, this clonotype was seen many times. This sequence joins TRBV7-3 and TRBJ2-3, with D possibly being TRBD2 (6 bases). CDR3 size: 15 residues. V lost 5 bases and J lost 0, with 12 bases in between. CDR1 SGHTA and CDR2 FQGTGA come from the germline V gene. As DNA, the CDR3 is TGTGCCAGCAGCCGTACGGGGACTAGCACAGATACGCAGTATTTT. It specifies CASSRTGTSTDTQYF.

This clonotype was counted many times. CDR3 loop: CASSQVAGYDNEQFF. The DNA of the CDR3 is TGTGCCAGCAGCCAAGTAGCGGGATACGACAATGAGCAGTTCTTC. The genes are TRBV3-1 and TRBJ2-1; TRBD2 matches 8 bases. The germline CDR1 and CDR2 sequences are LGHDT and YNNKEL (reference sequence). The V and J ends lost 1 base and 5 bases, in that order; junction bases with no gene match: 4. The length of the CDR3 is 15 residues.

The sample holds many counts of this clonotype. CDR3 in amino acids: CASSLSTGGIGSEQFF. In DNA form, the CDR3 reads TGTGCCAGCAGCTTATCGACTGGGGGGATAGGGAGTGAGCAGTTCTTC. The rearrangement joins TRBV7-6 to TRBJ2-1, with a tentative D call TRBD2 (6 bases). CDR1 and CDR2 from the germline V gene are SGHVS and FNYEAQ. V shed 2 bases and J shed 9 bases, with 20 bases lying between them. CDR3 length: 16 amino acids.

The sample holds many counts of this clonotype. The rearrangement uses TRBV6-5 and TRBJ2-3; 7 bases agree with TRBD2. This CDR3 has 17 amino acids. The J segment lost 0 bases and the V segment lost 5 bases, leaving 11 bases of the junction unmatched. Germline CDR1 and CDR2: MNHEY and SVGAGI. CDR3 in amino acids: CASSLDSYSGSTDTQYF. CDR3 DNA sequence: TGTGCCAGCAGTCTAGACTCATATAGCGGGAGCACAGATACGCAGTATTTT.

This clonotype was recorded many times. The J gene is TRBJ2-1, the V gene TRBV28; 9 bases align to TRBD2. Germline trimming cut 3 bases from V and 0 bases from J; bases unmatched to any gene: 3. This CDR3 is 16 amino acids long. CDR1 MDHEN and CDR2 SYDVKM come from the germline V gene. CDR3 sequence reads: CASSFHSGSSYNEQFF. The CDR3 bases are TGTGCCAGCAGTTTCCATAGCGGGAGCTCCTACAATGAGCAGTTCTTC.

This clonotype was picked up one time. Given a much more abundant clone one base away, this may be a read error. This rearrangement joins TRBV6-1 to TRBJ2-1; D is perhaps TRBD1 (5 bases). V was trimmed by 5 bases and J by 0 bases, leaving 11 bases between them. CDR1 MNHNS and CDR2 SASEGT come from the germline V gene. This CDR3 contains 15 residues. CDR3 DNA: TGTGCCAGCAGTCCAGGGCTTAGCTCCTACAATGAGCAGTTCTTC. Encoded protein: CASSPGLSSYNEQFF.

This clonotype was observed at least ten times. The CDR3 reads CAWIGDSYEQYF. The CDR3 nucleotides are TGTGCCTGGATCGGCGACTCCTACGAGCAGTACTTC. The V call is TRBV30, the J call TRBJ2-7; unclear D gene. With 4 bases removed from V and 0 bases from J, the gap between germline ends came to 7 bases. This CDR3 has 12 amino acids. Germline assignment: CDR1 GTSNPN and CDR2 SVGIG (reference sequence).

As regards this clonotype: A much larger clonotype is one base distant, so this may be a read error. The chain combines TRBV6-4 with TRBJ1-2; D uncertain. This CDR3 is built from 12 residues. CDR1 MRHNA and CDR2 SNTAGT come from the germline V gene. CDR3 loop: CASSDSGYDYTF. CDR3 bases: TGTGCCAGCAGTGACTCAGGCTATGACTACACCTTC.

The rearrangement uses TRBV7-8 and TRBJ1-4; no clear D. CDR3 size: 17 residues. Germline V gene data show CDR1 as SGHVS and CDR2 as FQNEAQ. V was cut by 3 bases and J by 10 bases, with 24 bases left in between. DNA of the CDR3: TGTGCCAGCAGCTTGACCTTCGGCCAGGCCCTAGGTGGAAAACTGTTTTTT. This encodes CASSLTFGQALGGKLFF.

Regarding this clonotype: This likely comes from a read error, as the CDR3 has no conserved phenylalanine or tryptophan at its end. The chain employs TRBV5-6 and TRBJ2-7, with TRBD1 matching over 8 bases. Germline V gene lookup returns CDR1 SGHDT and CDR2 YYEEEE. The length of the CDR3 is 14 residues. The J segment lost 4 bases and the V segment lost 4 bases, leaving 7 bases of the junction unmatched. The CDR3 spells CASSPGQGGYEQYL. DNA for the CDR3: TGTGCCAGCAGCCCCGGACAGGGCGGGTACGAGCAGTACCTC.

On this clonotype: This may arise from a read error, as a much more abundant clone is one base away. The V and J genes are TRBV7-8 and TRBJ2-7; TRBD1 matches 8 bases. Germline V gene data show CDR1 as SGHVS and CDR2 as FQNEAQ. The CDR3 has 14 amino acids. This chain's CDR3 is CVSSPTGGSYEQYF. CDR3 nucleotides: TGTGTCAGCAGCCCTACAGGGGGCTCCTACGAGCAGTACTTC.